The clone carrying this TCR beta chain was picked up many times. TCRdb passed the 5' RACE reads through MiXCR, listing each CDR3 protein once. The sample lists 300,000 or so distinct CDR3 sequences; around 8.6% were seen once. This sample stems from a study of T cells after yellow fever vaccination. The CDR3 has 18 residues. The J segment lost 7 bases and the V segment lost 4 bases, leaving 16 bases of the junction unmatched. The TCR originated in a man aged 18 to 30 who received the YFV17D yellow fever vaccine. The chain couples TRBV12-3 or TRBV12-4 to TRBJ1-6; 7 nucleotides agree with TRBD1. Sequences were derived from CD4+ T cells sorted from PBMCs, sampled 5 days after the yellow fever booster vaccination. The CDR3 DNA sequence: TGTGCCAGCAGTTCCCAGGGGGGGGTGGGGGTGCTGAATTCACCCCTCCACTTT. Amino acids: CASSSQGGVGVLNSPLHF.